This TCR beta chain emerged from a study of blood T cell repertoires in COVID-19. About the research overall: Sites in the United States, Italy and Spain provided acute and convalescent COVID-19 samples. The analysed material was cDNA or gDNA that came from T cells, B-cell-depleted T cells, or PBMCs.

In germline, CDR1 is MGHRA, CDR2 YSYEKL. The V end was cut by 1 base, the J end by 8 bases, with 14 bases between. The CDR3 is 15 amino acids. In the original workflow: Amplification with reference gene primers provided the estimates of nucleated cell counts. TCRdb's copy holds only in-frame clones and misses some; the assay was immunoSEQ multiplex PCR. V, J and clone size are those of that table, while D and trimming were read from the DNA. Of around 41,000 clones in the sample, about 89% are singletons; the top ten hold roughly 14%. The V call is TRBV4-1, the J call TRBJ1-4; tentatively, D is TRBD1 (5 bases). This TCR came from a woman between 25 and 40 years old in a cohort sampled during active COVID-19. Sample: peripheral blood. The CDR3 DNA follows: TGCGCCAGCAGCCAAGTAGGGCAGGGAAAGGAAAAACTGTTTTTT. Encoded protein: CASSQVGQGKEKLFF.